One sample yielded the 3 T cell receptor beta chains listed below, sequenced in a study of blood T cell repertoires in COVID-19. Libraries were prepared by immunoSEQ multiplex PCR; TCRdb keeps only in-frame clonotypes and omits some of them. The sample comprises more than 150,000 clones, about three quarters of which are singletons, and about 26% rests with the top ten. Sequencing was carried out using peripheral blood. The origin of the receptors is an older woman with acute or convalescent COVID-19.

The chain is built from TRBV24-1 and TRBJ2-1; perhaps TRBD1 as D (5 bases). The CDR3 spans 18 residues. V was pared by 4 bases and J by 0 bases, with 18 bases between. The germline V gene has CDR1 KGHDR and CDR2 SFDVKD. CDR3 sequence reads: CATSDRATRGDSYNEQFF. In nucleotides, the CDR3 is TGTGCCACCAGTGACCGCGCGACAAGGGGCGACTCCTACAATGAGCAGTTCTTC.

The J gene is TRBJ1-2, the V gene TRBV7-2, with a weak D call TRBD1 (6 bases). Germline V gene sequence: CDR1 SGHTA, CDR2 FQGNSA. CDR3 length: 13 residues. V was trimmed by 4 bases and J by 11 bases, leaving 17 bases between them. The chain's CDR3 is CASSSNRVRGYTF. The CDR3 bases are TGTGCCAGCAGCTCGAACAGGGTACGAGGATACACCTTC. Filled out from reference TRBV7-2 and TRBJ1-2, the complete variable domain reads GAGVSQSPSNKVTEKGKDVELRCDPISGHTALYWYRQSLGQGLEFLIYFQGNSAPDKSGLPSDRFSAERTGGSVSTLTIQRTQQEDSAVYLCASSSNRVRGYTFGSGTRLTVV.

The sample holds a few counts of this clone. The chain uses TRBV19 and TRBJ1-5; TRBD1 is a possible D gene (5 bases). There are 14 residues in the CDR3. Germline assignment: CDR1 LNHDA and CDR2 SQIVND (reference sequence). The V end was cut by 5 bases, the J end by 4 bases, with 12 bases between. CDR3 amino acids: CASSEFRVNQPQHF. The CDR3 coding sequence is TGTGCCAGTAGTGAGTTCAGGGTTAATCAGCCCCAGCATTTT.